A selection of T cell receptor beta chains follows, all from one sample in a study of cytomegalovirus exposure and HLA in healthy donors. Measured with immunoSEQ multiplex PCR; TCRdb has only the in-frame clones, and not every one. The table shows 150,000 or so clones, with 77% occurring only once. Sequenced input: PBMCs. These receptors all stem from a female donor in good health and CMV-seronegative. CDR3s include the opening cysteine and the closing phenylalanine or tryptophan. A D gene is named only where the DNA matches it firmly. Clone size is not always given. Where it is, it says once, few, many or a class for expanded clones.

cdr3_nt | cdr3_aa | v_call | cdr3_length | j_call | d_call | clone_size
TGTGCCAGCAGTTACTCGGAGGTAAGCGGTTCACCCCTCCACTTT | CASSYSEVSGSPLHF | TRBV6-5 | 15 | TRBJ1-6 | - | -
TGTGCCAGCAGCGTAGGGGGGACAGGAGGTAATGAAAAACTGTTTTTT | CASSVGGTGGNEKLFF | TRBV9 | 16 | TRBJ1-4 | TRBD1 | -
TGTGCCAGCAGTTACGCCGGGACAGACCCGCTGTACTTC | CASSYAGTDPLYF | TRBV6-6 | 13 | TRBJ2-7 | TRBD1 | few
TGTGCCAGCAGCCCACCGGGACAGGGGGCCGGCGGAGGCTACACCTTC | CASSPPGQGAGGGYTF | TRBV5-4 | 16 | TRBJ1-2 | TRBD1 | once
TGTGCCAGCAGTTCGGGACAGGGAATACCCGGCTACACCTTC | CASSSGQGIPGYTF | TRBV28 | 14 | TRBJ1-2 | TRBD1 | -
TGTGCCAGCAGCTTGGAAGGGGGCCCCTCACATTTT | CASSLEGGPSHF | TRBV5-6 | 12 | TRBJ1-5 | TRBD1 | -
TGTGCCAGCAGTTGGTCCAGGGGCGATGGCTACACCTTC | CASSWSRGDGYTF | TRBV28 | 13 | TRBJ1-2 | - | -
TGTGCCAGCAGCCAAGATAGGGGTCTAGCGGGGGGATTGGAAGAGACCCAGTACTTC | CASSQDRGLAGGLEETQYF | TRBV4-2 | 19 | TRBJ2-5 | TRBD2 | -
TGTGCCAGCTCACTGGGACAGGGTGGAGCCGAGCAGTACTTC | CASSLGQGGAEQYF | TRBV18 | 14 | TRBJ2-7 | TRBD1 | -
TGCGCCAGCAGTGCGGGGACAGTAATTGAGCAGTTCTTC | CASSAGTVIEQFF | TRBV10-1 | 13 | TRBJ2-1 | TRBD1 | once
TGCGCCAGCAGACAGCTAGCATCCGAGACCCAGTACTTC | CASRQLASETQYF | TRBV10-2 | 13 | TRBJ2-5 | - | once
TGTGCCAGCAGCTTAGGGAAAAGATGGGGAGCCGGGGAGCTGTTTTTT | CASSLGKRWGAGELFF | TRBV7-6 | 16 | TRBJ2-2 | - | -
TGTGCCAGCAGCTTAGGGTTGGGGGGGGCAATTAGGAATGAGCAGTTCTTC | CASSLGLGGAIRNEQFF | TRBV7-3 | 17 | TRBJ2-1 | - | -
TGTGCCAGCAGCTTGTACAGGGACAAAGCCGGGGAGCTGTTTTTT | CASSLYRDKAGELFF | TRBV7-8 | 15 | TRBJ2-2 | - | -
TGTGCCAGCGGACTCCCGGGAAACACCATATATTTT | CASGLPGNTIYF | TRBV28 | 12 | TRBJ1-3 | - | -
TGTGCCAGCAGTGAGCCGTACGAGCAGTACTTC | CASSEPYEQYF | TRBV6-1 | 11 | TRBJ2-7 | - | -
TGTGCCACCTCGCAAAGGGGGTCGAACAATGAGCAGTTCTTC | CATSQRGSNNEQFF | TRBV19 | 14 | TRBJ2-1 | - | -
TGTGCTAGTGGTTCGAATGAGTGGGGGGGCACTGAAGCTTTCTTT | CASGSNEWGGTEAFF | TRBV12-5 | 15 | TRBJ1-1 | - | once
TGTGCCAGCAGCGTAGCAGGGGGGGGTGGGAGCGGGAGTTCGGATACGCAGTATTTT | CASSVAGGGGSGSSDTQYF | TRBV9 | 19 | TRBJ2-3 | - | -
TGTGCCAGCAGCTGGCGCGGGGGGAATGGCTACACCTTC | CASSWRGGNGYTF | TRBV7-8 | 13 | TRBJ1-2 | - | few
TGTGCCAGCAGACGCCCTATCTACAATGAGCAGTTCTTC | CASRRPIYNEQFF | TRBV6-5 | 13 | TRBJ2-1 | - | -
TGCGCCAGCAGCCAAGCCTGGGCTTCTGGAAACACCATATATTTT | CASSQAWASGNTIYF | TRBV4-1 | 15 | TRBJ1-3 | - | -
TGCGCCACCCAATCGGGACAGGGGGCTTCCTACGAGCAGTACTTC | CATQSGQGASYEQYF | TRBV5-1 | 15 | TRBJ2-7 | TRBD1 | -
TGTGCCAGCAGTGGACAGAGGACAGGGGGTAACCCTCGGGACTACAATGAGCAGTTCTTC | CASSGQRTGGNPRDYNEQFF | TRBV6-1 | 20 | TRBJ2-1 | TRBD1 | -
TGTGCCAGCAGCAAGTCAGGGGGCGAGGTGGATGGCTACACCTTC | CASSKSGGEVDGYTF | TRBV7-9 | 15 | TRBJ1-2 | TRBD1 | -
TGTGCCACCAGCAGAAAGATTCGGGACAGGGGAAATGAAAAACTGTTTTTT | CATSRKIRDRGNEKLFF | TRBV15 | 17 | TRBJ1-4 | TRBD1 | -
TGTGCCAGCAGCCCTTCCGGACAGGGTTTTCAGCCCCAGCATTTT | CASSPSGQGFQPQHF | TRBV5-6 | 15 | TRBJ1-5 | TRBD1 | -
TGTGCCAGCAGCCAAGAATTAGGAGGCGACAATGAGCAGTTCTTC | CASSQELGGDNEQFF | TRBV14 | 15 | TRBJ2-1 | - | -
TGTGCCAGTAGTACCCTAGATAGTCCTGAAGCTTTCTTT | CASSTLDSPEAFF | TRBV19 | 13 | TRBJ1-1 | - | -
TGCAGCGTCCCTACCAGGGGTGATGGCTACACCTTC | CSVPTRGDGYTF | TRBV29-1 | 12 | TRBJ1-2 | - | once
TGTGCCAGCAGCGCAAACAGGGTTGGAGAGGAAGCTTTCTTT | CASSANRVGEEAFF | TRBV13 | 14 | TRBJ1-1 | - | -
TGTGCCAGCAGCTTGGGAACAGGGGCCATCACCGGGGAGCTGTTTTTT | CASSLGTGAITGELFF | TRBV5-4 | 16 | TRBJ2-2 | TRBD1 | -
TGTGCCAGCTCACCGTTAGGGACTAGCGGGAGTCTTCAGCAGTTCTTC | CASSPLGTSGSLQQFF | TRBV18 | 16 | TRBJ2-1 | TRBD2 | -
TGCAGCGCATCGGAGGGCTACTATGGCTACACCTTC | CSASEGYYGYTF | TRBV29-1 | 12 | TRBJ1-2 | - | -
TGTGCCAGCAGTGAACTTCGGGACAGGGGGTTCCATGGTAATTCACCCCTCCACTTT | CASSELRDRGFHGNSPLHF | TRBV6-1 | 19 | TRBJ1-6 | TRBD1 | -
TGTGCCAGCAGAGCCACAGGGGGCCTGAGGGGCTACACCTTC | CASRATGGLRGYTF | TRBV6-6 | 14 | TRBJ1-2 | TRBD1 | -
TGTGCCAGCAGCCTAGGACAGGGGAGAGCTTTCTTT | CASSLGQGRAFF | TRBV11-1 | 12 | TRBJ1-1 | TRBD1 | -
TGTGCCACCAGCAGAGATCTAAGACAGGCTGGTGGCTACACCTTC | CATSRDLRQAGGYTF | TRBV15 | 15 | TRBJ1-2 | - | -
TGCAGCGTGCAAGCCGGGACTCCCCCGGGGTTCGGTCTTAACTATGGCTACACCTTC | CSVQAGTPPGFGLNYGYTF | TRBV29-1 | 19 | TRBJ1-2 | - | -
TGTGCCAGCACCCTCACAGGGGACACTGAAGCTTTCTTT | CASTLTGDTEAFF | TRBV6-5 | 13 | TRBJ1-1 | TRBD1 | few
TGTGCCAGCAGTTTAAGGGCAGGGGAGATGCCGAATGAAAAACTGTTTTTT | CASSLRAGEMPNEKLFF | TRBV27 | 17 | TRBJ1-4 | - | -
TGTGCCAGCACCCGCGAGGAGAGCTCCTACAATGAGCAGTTCTTC | CASTREESSYNEQFF | TRBV28 | 15 | TRBJ2-1 | - | -
TGTGCCAGCAGTTACGAAGTGGGAGGGCCTAGCATCCAGTACTTC | CASSYEVGGPSIQYF | TRBV6-5 | 15 | TRBJ2-5 | TRBD2 | -
TGTGCCAGCAGCCCGCGGGGGGGAAAAGACAATGAGCAGTTCTTC | CASSPRGGKDNEQFF | TRBV5-4 | 15 | TRBJ2-1 | TRBD2 | once
TGCAGCGTTGATGGAGACGGAATAACGCCCGATGAAGCTTTCTTT | CSVDGDGITPDEAFF | TRBV29-1 | 15 | TRBJ1-1 | - | few
TGTGCCAGCACCCATGACAGGGGGAATGGCTACACCTTC | CASTHDRGNGYTF | TRBV9 | 13 | TRBJ1-2 | TRBD1 | -
TGTGCCAGCAGTGAAGCCCCTCTCGAGACAGACTATGGCTACACCTTC | CASSEAPLETDYGYTF | TRBV6-1 | 16 | TRBJ1-2 | - | -
TGTGCCATCGGACAGGGGCACCTCTACGAGCAGTACTTC | CAIGQGHLYEQYF | TRBV10-3 | 13 | TRBJ2-7 | TRBD1 | -
TGTGCCAGCAGCTTAGGGCCTACCGGCACTGAAGCTTTCTTT | CASSLGPTGTEAFF | TRBV7-3 | 14 | TRBJ1-1 | - | few
TGTGCCAGCCGACAGGGGTATGGCTACACCTTC | CASRQGYGYTF | TRBV28 | 11 | TRBJ1-2 | TRBD1 | -